This T cell receptor beta chain derives from a study of response to subunit inactivated influenza vaccine. Study-level points and caveats: Only a handful of new T cells, the authors suggested, are recruited with each seasonal influenza vaccination.

TCRdb re-called the RT-PCR reads through MiXCR, storing one row per CDR3 protein. The data contain around 570,000 distinct CDR3 sequences, about 11% of them seen just once; the ten biggest clones take up 9.5% to 12%. This clonotype turned up a few times. Its antigen is still unknown. The ends were cut back, 6 bases at V and 4 bases at J, with 16 bases in the middle. This CDR3 region has 14 residues. Germline CDR1 is MDHEN and CDR2 is SYDVKM. The sample was also linked to a second study, of T cells expressing NK-cell markers. As that report states: Making the TCR beta cDNA relied on 5'RACE template switching with UMIs. Among the eight sequenced donors, seven tested HCMV-seropositive and one tested seronegative. Restricting sorting to alpha-beta TCR T cells was achieved in several experiments by an anti-gamma-delta TCR antibody. These clonotypes, the leaders elsewhere, also led the CD3+CD56-NKG2C+ fraction in a handful of donors.

The sample here was PBMCs from blood, taken on the day of vaccination. The origin of this receptor is a man between 45 and 60 years old who received an inactivated influenza vaccine. This chain uses TRBV28 with TRBJ2-7, with D unresolved. The CDR3: CASSSGSLSYEQYF. The DNA for the CDR3 is TGTGCCAGCAGCTCCGGGTCCCTCTCTTACGAGCAGTACTTC.